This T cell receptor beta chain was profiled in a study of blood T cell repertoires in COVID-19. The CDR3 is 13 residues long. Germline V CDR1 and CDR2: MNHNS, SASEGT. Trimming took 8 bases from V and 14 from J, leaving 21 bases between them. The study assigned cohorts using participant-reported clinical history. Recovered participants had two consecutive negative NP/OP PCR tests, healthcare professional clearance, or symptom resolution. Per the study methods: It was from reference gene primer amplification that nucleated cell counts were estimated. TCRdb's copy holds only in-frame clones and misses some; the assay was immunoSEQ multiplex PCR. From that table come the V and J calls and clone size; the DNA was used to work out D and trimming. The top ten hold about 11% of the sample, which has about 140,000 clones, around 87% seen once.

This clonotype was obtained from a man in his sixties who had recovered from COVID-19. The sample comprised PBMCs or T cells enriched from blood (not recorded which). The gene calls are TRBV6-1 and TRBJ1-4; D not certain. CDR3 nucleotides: TGTGCCAGCTCTGACCGTCTTCCGGGAGGGCTGTTTTTT. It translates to CASSDRLPGGLFF.